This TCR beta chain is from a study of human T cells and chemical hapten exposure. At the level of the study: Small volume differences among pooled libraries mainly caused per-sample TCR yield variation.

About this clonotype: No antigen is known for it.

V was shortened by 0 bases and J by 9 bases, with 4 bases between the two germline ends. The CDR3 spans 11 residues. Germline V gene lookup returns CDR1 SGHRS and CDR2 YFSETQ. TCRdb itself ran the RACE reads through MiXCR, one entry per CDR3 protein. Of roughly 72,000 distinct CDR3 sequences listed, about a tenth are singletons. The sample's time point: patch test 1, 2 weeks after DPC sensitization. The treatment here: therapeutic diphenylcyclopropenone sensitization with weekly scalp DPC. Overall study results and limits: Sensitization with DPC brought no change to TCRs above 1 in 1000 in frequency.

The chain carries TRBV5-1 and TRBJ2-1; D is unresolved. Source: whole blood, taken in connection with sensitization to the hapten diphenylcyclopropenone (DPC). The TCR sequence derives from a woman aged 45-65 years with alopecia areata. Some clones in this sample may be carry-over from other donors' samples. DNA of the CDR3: TGCGCCAGCAGCTTGGAACGTGAGCAGTTCTTC. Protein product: CASSLEREQFF. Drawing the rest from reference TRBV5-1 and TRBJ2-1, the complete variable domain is KAGVTQTPRYLIKTRGQQVTLSCSPISGHRSVSWYQQTPGQGLQFLFEYFSETQRNKGNFPGRFSGRQFSNSRSEMNVSTLELGDSALYLCASSLEREQFFGPGTRLTVL.